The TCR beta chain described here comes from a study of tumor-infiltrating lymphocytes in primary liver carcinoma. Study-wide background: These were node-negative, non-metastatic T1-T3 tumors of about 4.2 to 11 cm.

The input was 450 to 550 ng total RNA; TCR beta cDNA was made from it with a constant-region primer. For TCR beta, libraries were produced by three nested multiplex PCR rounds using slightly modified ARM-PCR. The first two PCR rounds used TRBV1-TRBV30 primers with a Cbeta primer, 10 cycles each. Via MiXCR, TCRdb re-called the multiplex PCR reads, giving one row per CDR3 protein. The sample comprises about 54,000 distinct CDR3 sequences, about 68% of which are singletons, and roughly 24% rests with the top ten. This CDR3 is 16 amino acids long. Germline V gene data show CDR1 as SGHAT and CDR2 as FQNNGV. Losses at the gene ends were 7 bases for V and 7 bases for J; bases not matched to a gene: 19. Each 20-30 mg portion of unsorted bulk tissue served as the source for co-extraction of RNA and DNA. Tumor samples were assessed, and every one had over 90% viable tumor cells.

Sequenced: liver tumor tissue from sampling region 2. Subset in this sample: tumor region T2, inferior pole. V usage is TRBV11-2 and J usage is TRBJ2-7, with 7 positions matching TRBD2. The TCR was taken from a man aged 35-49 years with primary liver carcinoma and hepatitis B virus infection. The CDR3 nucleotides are TGTGCCAGCAACTTCAGACTAGCCCGTCCGGAAGTGGAGCAGTACTTC. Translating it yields CASNFRLARPEVEQYF.